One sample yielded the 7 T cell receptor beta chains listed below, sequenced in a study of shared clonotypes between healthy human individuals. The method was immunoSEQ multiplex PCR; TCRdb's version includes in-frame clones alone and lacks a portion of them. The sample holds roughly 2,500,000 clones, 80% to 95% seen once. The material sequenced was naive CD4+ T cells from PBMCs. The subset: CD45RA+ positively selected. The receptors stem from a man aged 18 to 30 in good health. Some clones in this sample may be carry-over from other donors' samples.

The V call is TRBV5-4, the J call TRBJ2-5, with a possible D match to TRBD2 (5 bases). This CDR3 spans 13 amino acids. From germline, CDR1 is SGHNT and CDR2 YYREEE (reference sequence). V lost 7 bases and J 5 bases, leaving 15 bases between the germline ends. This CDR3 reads CASPAEGGETQYF. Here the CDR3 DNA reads TGTGCCAGCCCCGCAGAGGGCGGCGAGACCCAGTACTTC.

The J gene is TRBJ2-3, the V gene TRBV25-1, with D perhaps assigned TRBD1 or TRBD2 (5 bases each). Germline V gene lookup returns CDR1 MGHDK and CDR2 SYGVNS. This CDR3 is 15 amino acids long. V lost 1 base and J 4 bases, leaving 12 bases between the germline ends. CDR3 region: CASSELGVRADTQYF. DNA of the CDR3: TGTGCCAGCAGTGAATTGGGGGTAAGGGCAGATACGCAGTATTTT.

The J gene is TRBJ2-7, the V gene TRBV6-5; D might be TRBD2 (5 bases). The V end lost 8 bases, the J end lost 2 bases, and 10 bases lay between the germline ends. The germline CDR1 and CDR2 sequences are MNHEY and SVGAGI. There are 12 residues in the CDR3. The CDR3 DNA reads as TGTGCCAGCGGTACTAGGCCCTACGAGCAGTACTTC. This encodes CASGTRPYEQYF.

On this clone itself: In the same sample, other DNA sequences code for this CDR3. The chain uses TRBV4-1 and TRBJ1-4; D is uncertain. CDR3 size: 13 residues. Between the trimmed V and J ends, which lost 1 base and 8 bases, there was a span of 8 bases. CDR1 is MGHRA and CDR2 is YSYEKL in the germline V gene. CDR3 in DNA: TGCGCCAGCAGCCAAGTTCATGGGGAAAAACTGTTTTTT. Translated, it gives CASSQVHGEKLFF.

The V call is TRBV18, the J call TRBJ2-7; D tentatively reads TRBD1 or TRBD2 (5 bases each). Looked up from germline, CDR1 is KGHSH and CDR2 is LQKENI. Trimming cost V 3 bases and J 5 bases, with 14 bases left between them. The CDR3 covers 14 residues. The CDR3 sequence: CASSPPRDQNEQYF. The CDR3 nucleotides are TGTGCCAGCTCACCGCCCAGGGACCAAAACGAGCAGTACTTC. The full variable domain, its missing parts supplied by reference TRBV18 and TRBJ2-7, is NAGVMQNPRHLVRRRGQEARLRCSPMKGHSHVYWYRQLPEEGLKFMVYLQKENIIDESGMPKERFSAEFPKEGPSILRIQQVVRGDSAAYFCASSPPRDQNEQYFGPGTRLTVT.

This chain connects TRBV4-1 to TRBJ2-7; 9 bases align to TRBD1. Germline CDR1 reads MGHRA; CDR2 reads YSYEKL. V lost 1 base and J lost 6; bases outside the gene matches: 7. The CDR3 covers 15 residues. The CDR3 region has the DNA TGCGCCAGCAGCCAAGCACCGGGACAGGGTTTCGAGCAGTACTTC. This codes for CASSQAPGQGFEQYF.

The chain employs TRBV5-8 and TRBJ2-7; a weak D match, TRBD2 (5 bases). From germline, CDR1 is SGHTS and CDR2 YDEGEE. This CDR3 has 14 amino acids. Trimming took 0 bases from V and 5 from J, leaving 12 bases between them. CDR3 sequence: CASSLVVGVNEQYF. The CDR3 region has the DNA TGTGCCAGCAGCTTGGTTGTGGGAGTCAACGAGCAGTACTTC.